These T cell receptor beta chains were read from a single sample in a study of OX40 agonist ivuxolimab in advanced cancers. The data were produced by immunoSEQ multiplex PCR, yet TCRdb's version contains in-frame clones alone and is incomplete. The table shows 30,000 to 45,000 clones, with 90% to 95% occurring only once. The sequences come from CD4+ or CD8+ T cells sorted from blood, collected in a trial of the OX40 agonist ivuxolimab. The receptors stem from an adult with an advanced solid tumor such as melanoma, head and neck, liver or kidney cancer. Each CDR3 is given with its conserved first and last residue. The D gene is left open where the match is weak. Size is stated for part of the rows, as once, few or many counts, or as a class when the clone is expanded.

j_call | d_call | clone_size | v_call | cdr3_length | cdr3_aa | cdr3_nt
TRBJ2-7 | - | - | TRBV9 | 15 | CASSAGGLGVDEQYF | TGTGCCAGCAGCGCCGGGGGTCTGGGGGTCGACGAGCAGTACTTC
TRBJ2-1 | TRBD1 | - | TRBV19 | 14 | CASSPGTALMAQFF | TGTGCCAGTAGTCCCGGGACAGCCCTAATGGCGCAGTTCTTC
TRBJ2-5 | - | once | TRBV5-1 | 16 | CASSPPRGDIQETQYF | TGCGCCAGCAGCCCTCCCAGGGGGGACATCCAAGAGACCCAGTACTTC
TRBJ1-5 | - | - | TRBV19 | 14 | CASSIPLGNQPQHF | TGTGCCAGTAGTATACCCTTGGGGAATCAGCCCCAGCATTTT
TRBJ2-1 | - | - | TRBV9 | 15 | CASSPPASSYNEQFF | TGTGCCAGCAGCCCGCCTGCCAGCTCCTACAATGAGCAGTTCTTC
TRBJ1-6 | - | - | TRBV4-1 | 15 | CASSQDRQGDSPLHF | TGCGCCAGCAGCCAAGATCGGCAGGGCGATTCACCCCTCCACTTT
TRBJ1-4 | - | - | TRBV5-6 | 15 | CASSLVGSSNEKLFF | TGTGCCAGCAGCTTGGTGGGGAGTTCTAATGAAAAACTGTTTTTT
TRBJ2-1 | TRBD2 | - | TRBV6-6 | 15 | CASSLTSGSNGEQFF | TGTGCCAGCAGCCTAACTAGCGGGAGTAACGGTGAGCAGTTCTTC
TRBJ1-5 | - | - | TRBV19 | 15 | CASSIKLGGNQPQHF | TGTGCCAGTAGTATCAAGTTAGGGGGCAATCAGCCCCAGCATTTT
TRBJ2-1 | TRBD2 | - | TRBV9 | 15 | CASRGAGEVGNEQFF | TGTGCCAGCAGGGGAGCGGGAGAGGTTGGAAATGAGCAGTTCTTC
TRBJ1-1 | - | - | TRBV25-1 | 12 | CASSEAGTPAFF | TGTGCCAGCAGTGAAGCGGGGACCCCGGCTTTCTTT
TRBJ1-4 | - | - | TRBV5-4 | 14 | CASSSGRMGEKLFF | TGTGCCAGCAGCTCTGGACGGATGGGGGAAAAACTGTTTTTT
TRBJ1-6 | - | - | TRBV4-3 | 13 | CASSQSGDSPLHF | TGCGCCAGCAGCCAATCGGGGGATTCACCCCTCCACTTT
TRBJ1-4 | - | - | TRBV10-2 | 15 | CASSETTGRLEKLFF | TGCGCCAGCAGTGAGACTACGGGCCGCCTGGAAAAACTGTTTTTT
TRBJ2-3 | - | - | TRBV5-1 | 15 | CASRTKESSTDTQYF | TGCGCCAGCAGGACTAAGGAGTCTAGCACAGATACGCAGTATTTT
TRBJ2-7 | TRBD2 | - | TRBV2 | 15 | CASSDLPSGRDEQYF | TGTGCCAGCAGTGATTTGCCTAGCGGGAGGGATGAGCAGTACTTC
TRBJ2-1 | - | once | TRBV28 | 17 | CASDSRRGASSYNEQFF | TGTGCCAGCGATTCCCGGCGGGGCGCGAGCTCCTACAATGAGCAGTTCTTC
TRBJ2-2 | TRBD2 | - | TRBV7-3 | 17 | CASSPAGLAENTGELFF | TGTGCCAGCAGCCCGGCGGGACTAGCGGAGAACACCGGGGAGCTGTTTTTT
TRBJ2-7 | TRBD2 | once | TRBV10-2 | 17 | CASSETGLAGVEYEQYF | TGCGCCAGCAGCGAAACGGGACTAGCGGGAGTAGAGTACGAGCAGTACTTC
TRBJ2-1 | TRBD1 | - | TRBV5-1 | 20 | CASSLEGLVGTGGPYNEQFF | TGCGCCAGCAGCTTGGAGGGGTTGGTTGGGACAGGGGGCCCATACAATGAGCAGTTCTTC
TRBJ1-3 | TRBD1 | - | TRBV10-2 | 14 | CATKRTGGGNTIYF | TGCGCCACGAAAAGGACAGGGGGCGGAAACACCATATATTTT
TRBJ2-1 | - | - | TRBV9 | 15 | CASSVADGAYNEQFF | TGTGCCAGCAGCGTAGCCGACGGAGCCTACAATGAGCAGTTCTTC
TRBJ1-5 | TRBD1 | - | TRBV19 | 14 | CASIDDRGNQPQHF | TGTGCCAGTATTGATGACAGGGGGAATCAGCCCCAGCATTTT
TRBJ2-7 | - | - | TRBV5-4 | 16 | CASSLVVSQNKNEQYF | TGTGCCAGCAGCTTGGTGGTCTCACAAAATAAGAACGAGCAGTACTTC
TRBJ1-6 | - | - | TRBV30 | 16 | CAWSDYHREGNSPLHF | TGTGCCTGGAGTGACTACCACAGGGAAGGGAATTCACCCCTCCACTTT
TRBJ2-2 | - | once | TRBV19 | 15 | CASRAGHESSGELFF | TGTGCCAGTAGGGCGGGACACGAAAGTTCCGGGGAGCTGTTTTTT
TRBJ2-5 | - | - | TRBV7-6 | 16 | CASSSLLVGERETQYF | TGTGCCAGCAGCTCACTACTCGTCGGTGAGAGGGAGACCCAGTACTTC
TRBJ2-1 | - | - | TRBV6-5 | 14 | CASLGRGPRHEQFF | TGTGCCAGCCTCGGGAGAGGTCCCCGTCATGAGCAGTTCTTC
TRBJ2-7 | - | - | TRBV6-5 | 12 | CASSPQGYEQYF | TGTGCCAGCAGTCCCCAGGGCTACGAGCAGTACTTC
TRBJ2-7 | TRBD1 | - | TRBV6-1 | 13 | CASRGQGGYEQYF | TGTGCCAGCAGAGGACAGGGGGGCTACGAGCAGTACTTC
TRBJ2-7 | - | - | TRBV30 | 12 | CAWSVDGGEQYF | TGTGCCTGGAGTGTGGACGGTGGCGAGCAGTACTTC
TRBJ2-3 | - | - | TRBV2 | 13 | CASSVTRRDTQYF | TGTGCCAGCAGTGTCACCAGACGCGATACGCAGTATTTT
TRBJ1-5 | - | - | TRBV2 | 14 | CASSEVDSNQPQHF | TGTGCCAGCAGTGAGGTTGATAGCAATCAGCCCCAGCATTTT
TRBJ2-7 | TRBD1 | - | TRBV2 | 15 | CASSDTDRGLYEQYF | TGTGCCAGCAGTGATACGGACAGGGGGCTCTACGAGCAGTACTTC
TRBJ2-3 | TRBD1 | - | TRBV14 | 18 | CASSQDKRGRGRADTQYF | TGTGCCAGCAGCCAAGATAAAAGGGGCAGGGGGCGCGCAGATACGCAGTATTTT
TRBJ1-1 | - | once | TRBV19 | 15 | CASSWGTLRNTEAFF | TGTGCCAGTAGCTGGGGGACTTTAAGGAACACTGAAGCTTTCTTT
TRBJ2-7 | - | - | TRBV19 | 15 | CASSSGGTRYYEQYF | TGTGCCAGTAGTAGTGGGGGGACACGCTACTACGAGCAGTACTTC
TRBJ1-4 | - | - | TRBV4-1 | 13 | CASSPGTSEKLFF | TGCGCCAGCAGCCCCGGGACAAGTGAAAAACTGTTTTTT
TRBJ2-1 | - | - | TRBV28 | 12 | CASKDSGYEQFF | TGTGCCAGCAAGGACTCTGGTTATGAGCAGTTCTTC
TRBJ2-7 | - | - | TRBV10-2 | 12 | CATTPGTYEQYF | TGCGCCACCACACCCGGAACCTACGAGCAGTACTTC
TRBJ1-2 | - | once | TRBV20-1 | 11 | CSGPPTYGYTF | TGCAGTGGGCCACCGACCTATGGCTACACCTTC
TRBJ2-2 | TRBD1 | - | TRBV29-1 | 14 | CSVPGTGGAGELFF | TGCAGCGTTCCCGGGACAGGGGGGGCCGGGGAGCTGTTTTTT
TRBJ2-3 | TRBD1 | - | TRBV19 | 15 | CASIKDRAPPDTQYF | TGTGCCAGTATCAAGGACAGGGCCCCCCCAGATACGCAGTATTTT
TRBJ2-7 | - | - | TRBV29-1 | 12 | CSVVRQGGEQYF | TGCAGCGTTGTTCGGCAGGGTGGCGAGCAGTACTTC
TRBJ1-4 | - | - | TRBV28 | 16 | CASSLPSVSANEKLFF | TGTGCCAGCAGTTTACCCTCGGTGTCAGCTAATGAAAAACTGTTTTTT
TRBJ1-1 | - | - | TRBV30 | 14 | CAWNSVPLKEAAFF | TGTGCCTGGAACTCGGTCCCTCTGAAAGAGGCAGCTTTCTTT
TRBJ2-1 | - | once | TRBV18 | 15 | CASSPSASGYNEQFF | TGTGCCAGCTCACCCTCAGCAAGCGGATACAATGAGCAGTTCTTC
TRBJ2-7 | TRBD1 | once | TRBV6-5 | 13 | CASSPRTGSEQYF | TGTGCCAGCAGTCCCCGGACAGGGTCTGAGCAGTACTTC
TRBJ2-7 | - | - | TRBV5-5 | 16 | CASSPDQYRSTYEQYF | TGTGCCAGCAGCCCAGACCAATACAGAAGTACCTACGAGCAGTACTTC
TRBJ2-3 | TRBD2 | - | TRBV27 | 17 | CASSLSSGRAGTDTQYF | TGTGCCAGCAGTTTATCCAGCGGGAGGGCCGGCACAGATACGCAGTATTTT